This note documents a single TCR beta chain sequence. Likely a read error: the CDR3 ends without its conserved phenylalanine or tryptophan. The DNA is left out, because the CDR3 cannot be placed on it with certainty; the CDR3 is given as TCRdb lists it. The protocol was immunoSEQ multiplex PCR, while the TCRdb copy is restricted to in-frame clones and leaves out a portion. The table has under 200,000 clones, roughly 87% seen once; the top ten hold roughly 7%. The study drew participants aged about 18 to 89 years from 20 to 30 US areas. The sample is drawn from a study of blood T cell repertoires in COVID-19. Study context: T cells, B-cell-depleted T cells, or PBMCs supplied cDNA or gDNA.

The CDR3 has 9 residues if both end residues are counted. Germline loops: CDR1 SGDLS, CDR2 YYNGEE. This clonotype originated in a woman between 45 and 65 years old who had recovered from COVID-19. This chain connects TRBV9 to TRBJ1-5. The sequenced sample was PBMCs or T cells enriched from blood (not recorded which). Here the CDR3 reads CASSVDGGN.